The present TCR beta chain was sequenced within a study of Graves' ophthalmopathy and Graves' hyperthyroidism. Study-wide results and limits: The model's prediction of ophthalmopathy progression had around 70% sensitivity and roughly 72% specificity. Ophthalmopathy and stable hyperthyroidism were discriminated by a 13-signature model, with around 88% sensitivity and 80% to 84% specificity.

RNA transcripts yielded amplified TCR beta CDR3 regions. The workflow started with a first-round RT-PCR run with HTBI primers and then moved on to a second-round multiplex PCR. TCRdb reanalysed the multiplex PCR reads using MiXCR and keeps one entry per CDR3 protein. The data show 500,000 to 800,000 distinct CDR3 sequences, over 40% seen once. In the case of this clonotype: The antigen is unknown. This sequence may be a read error, since a much larger clone differs from it by one base.

The study excluded patients with other autoimmune diseases, uncontrolled infections, pregnancy or lactation. Sampling 10 ml of fresh peripheral blood provided the PBMCs. The CDR3 has 13 residues. Germline V gives CDR1 DFQATT, CDR2 SNEGSKA (reference sequence). The V gene lost 3 bases and the J gene lost 3 bases, with 12 bases spanning the gap. The sample taken for sequencing was peripheral blood. The rearrangement links TRBV20-1 to TRBJ2-7; D is undetermined. This receptor was obtained from an adult man with Graves' ophthalmopathy. CDR3 sequence: CSASNGQDYEQYF. CDR3 DNA: TGCAGTGCTAGTAACGGCCAAGACTACGAGCAGTACTTC.